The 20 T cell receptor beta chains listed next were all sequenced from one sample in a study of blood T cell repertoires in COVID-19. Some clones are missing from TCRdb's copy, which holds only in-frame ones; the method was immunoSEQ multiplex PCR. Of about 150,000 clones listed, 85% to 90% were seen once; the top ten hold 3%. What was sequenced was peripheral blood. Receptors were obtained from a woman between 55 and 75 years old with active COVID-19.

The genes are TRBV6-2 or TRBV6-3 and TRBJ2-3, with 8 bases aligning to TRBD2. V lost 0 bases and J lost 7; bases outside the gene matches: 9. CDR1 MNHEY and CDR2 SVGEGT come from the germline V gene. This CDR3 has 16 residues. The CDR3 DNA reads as TGTGCCAGCAGTTACTCAGGGTCGAGCGGGAGAAATACGCAGTATTTT. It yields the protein CASSYSGSSGRNTQYF.

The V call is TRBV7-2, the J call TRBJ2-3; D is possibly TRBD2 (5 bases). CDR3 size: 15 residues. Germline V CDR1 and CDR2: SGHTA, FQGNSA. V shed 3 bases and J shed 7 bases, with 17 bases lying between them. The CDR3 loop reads CASSFSGDKRNTQYF. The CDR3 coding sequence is TGTGCCAGCAGCTTTTCCGGGGATAAGCGGAATACGCAGTATTTT. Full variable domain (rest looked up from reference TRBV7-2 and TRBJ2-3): GAGVSQSPSNKVTEKGKDVELRCDPISGHTALYWYRQSLGQGLEFLIYFQGNSAPDKSGLPSDRFSAERTGGSVSTLTIQRTQQEDSAVYLCASSFSGDKRNTQYFGPGTRLTVL.

DNA of the CDR3: TGTGCCAGCAGCCAATTATCATGGAGCTATACTAGCACAGATACGCAGTATTTT. This translates into CASSQLSWSYTSTDTQYF. The rearrangement links TRBV3-1 (or the pseudogene TRBV3-2) to TRBJ2-3; D unclear. The CDR3 loop spans 18 amino acids. Germline V gene data show CDR1 as LGHDT and CDR2 as YNNKEL (reference sequence). V dropped 2 bases and J dropped 0 bases, with 18 bases sitting between them.

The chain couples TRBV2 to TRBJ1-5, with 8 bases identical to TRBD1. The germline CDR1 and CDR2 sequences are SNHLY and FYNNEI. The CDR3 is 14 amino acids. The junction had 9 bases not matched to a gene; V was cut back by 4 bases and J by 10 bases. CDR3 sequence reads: CASSGGTGDAPQHF. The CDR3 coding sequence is TGTGCCAGCAGTGGGGGGACAGGCGATGCACCCCAGCATTTT.

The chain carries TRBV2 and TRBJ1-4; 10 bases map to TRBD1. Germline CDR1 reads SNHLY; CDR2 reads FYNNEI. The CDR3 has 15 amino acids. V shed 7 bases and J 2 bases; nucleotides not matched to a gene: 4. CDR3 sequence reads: CASKGQGGTNEKLFF. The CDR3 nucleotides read TGTGCCAGCAAAGGACAGGGGGGGACTAATGAAAAACTGTTTTTT.

For the CDR3, the DNA is TGTGCCAGCAGCTCGGAGGGTCTTTTAGGAAACTATGGCTACACCTTC. It codes for CASSSEGLLGNYGYTF. The chain has TRBV7-3 and TRBJ1-2; unclear D gene. V lost 4 bases, J lost 2 bases, and 17 bases lay in between. The CDR3 has 16 amino acids. CDR1 SGHTA and CDR2 FQGTGA come from the germline V gene.

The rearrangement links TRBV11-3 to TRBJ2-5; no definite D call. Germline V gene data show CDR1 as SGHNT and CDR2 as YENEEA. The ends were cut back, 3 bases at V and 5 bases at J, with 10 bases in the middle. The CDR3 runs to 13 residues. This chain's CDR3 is CASSFGIAETQYF. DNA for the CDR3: TGTGCCAGCAGCTTCGGTATCGCGGAGACCCAGTACTTC.

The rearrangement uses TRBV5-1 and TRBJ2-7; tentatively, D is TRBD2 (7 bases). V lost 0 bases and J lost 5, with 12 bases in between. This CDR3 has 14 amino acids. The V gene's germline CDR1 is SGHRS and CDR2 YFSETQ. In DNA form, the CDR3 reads TGCGCCAGCAGCTTGGTAGGGGGGGTGAACGAGCAGTACTTC. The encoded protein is CASSLVGGVNEQYF.

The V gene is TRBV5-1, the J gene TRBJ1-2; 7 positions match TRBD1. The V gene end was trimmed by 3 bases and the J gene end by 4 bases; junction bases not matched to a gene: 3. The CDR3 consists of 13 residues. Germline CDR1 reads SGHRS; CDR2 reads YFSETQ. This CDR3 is CASSSGQVYGYTF. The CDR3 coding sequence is TGCGCCAGCAGCTCAGGACAGGTCTATGGCTACACCTTC.

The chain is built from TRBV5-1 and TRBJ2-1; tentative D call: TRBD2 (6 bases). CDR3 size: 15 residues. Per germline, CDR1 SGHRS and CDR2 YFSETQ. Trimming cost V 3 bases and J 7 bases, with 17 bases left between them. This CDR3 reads CASSSAVAVRNEQFF. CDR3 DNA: TGCGCCAGCAGCTCCGCGGTAGCGGTAAGAAATGAGCAGTTCTTC. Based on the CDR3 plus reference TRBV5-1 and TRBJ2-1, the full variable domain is KAGVTQTPRYLIKTRGQQVTLSCSPISGHRSVSWYQQTPGQGLQFLFEYFSETQRNKGNFPGRFSGRQFSNSRSEMNVSTLELGDSALYLCASSSAVAVRNEQFFGPGTRLTVL.

CDR3 sequence (DNA): TGTGCCTGGAGTGGCCCAGGGGCGTCCGCAGAGACCCAGTACTTC. This gives the protein CAWSGPGASAETQYF. This chain links TRBV30 with TRBJ2-5; TRBD1 might be the D (6 bases). V lost 1 base and J 4 bases, leaving 16 bases between the germline ends. Per the germline V gene, CDR1 is GTSNPN and CDR2 is SVGIG (reference sequence). This CDR3 is built from 15 residues.

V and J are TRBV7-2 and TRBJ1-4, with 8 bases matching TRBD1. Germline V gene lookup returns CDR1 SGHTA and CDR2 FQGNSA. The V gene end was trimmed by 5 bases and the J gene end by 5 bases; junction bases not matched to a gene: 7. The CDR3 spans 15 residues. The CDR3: CASSGARGRNEKLFF. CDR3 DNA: TGTGCCAGCAGCGGAGCCAGGGGGCGCAATGAAAAACTGTTTTTT.

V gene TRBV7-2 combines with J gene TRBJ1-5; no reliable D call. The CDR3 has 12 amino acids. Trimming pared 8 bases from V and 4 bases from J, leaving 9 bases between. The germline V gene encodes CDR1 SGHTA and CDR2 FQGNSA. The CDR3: CASGTRNQPQHF. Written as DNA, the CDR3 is TGTGCCAGCGGCACCAGGAATCAGCCCCAGCATTTT.

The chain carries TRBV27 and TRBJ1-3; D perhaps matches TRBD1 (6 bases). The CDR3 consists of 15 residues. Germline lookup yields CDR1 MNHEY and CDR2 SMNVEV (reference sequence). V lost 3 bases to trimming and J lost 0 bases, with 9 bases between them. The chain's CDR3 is CASSFKGVSGNTIYF. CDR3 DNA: TGTGCCAGCAGTTTCAAGGGGGTCTCTGGAAACACCATATATTTT.

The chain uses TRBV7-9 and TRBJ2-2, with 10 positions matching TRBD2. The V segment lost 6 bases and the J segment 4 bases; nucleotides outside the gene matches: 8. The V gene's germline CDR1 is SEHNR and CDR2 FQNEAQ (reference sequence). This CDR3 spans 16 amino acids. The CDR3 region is CASRRASGRATGELFF. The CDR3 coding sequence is TGTGCCAGCAGGAGGGCTAGCGGGAGAGCCACCGGGGAGCTGTTTTTT.

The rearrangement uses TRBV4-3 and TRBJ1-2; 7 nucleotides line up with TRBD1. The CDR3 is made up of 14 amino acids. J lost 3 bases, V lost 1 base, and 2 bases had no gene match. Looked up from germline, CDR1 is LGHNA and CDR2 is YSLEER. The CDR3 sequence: CASSQVQGHYGYTF. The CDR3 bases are TGCGCCAGCAGCCAAGTACAGGGGCACTATGGCTACACCTTC.

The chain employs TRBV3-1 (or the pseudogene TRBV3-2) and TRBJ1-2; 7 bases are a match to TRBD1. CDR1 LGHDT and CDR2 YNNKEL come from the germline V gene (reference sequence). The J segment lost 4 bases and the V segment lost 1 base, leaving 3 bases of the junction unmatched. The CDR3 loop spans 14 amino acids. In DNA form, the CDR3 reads TGTGCCAGCAGCCAAGCAGGGGGACGCTATGGCTACACCTTC. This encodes CASSQAGGRYGYTF.

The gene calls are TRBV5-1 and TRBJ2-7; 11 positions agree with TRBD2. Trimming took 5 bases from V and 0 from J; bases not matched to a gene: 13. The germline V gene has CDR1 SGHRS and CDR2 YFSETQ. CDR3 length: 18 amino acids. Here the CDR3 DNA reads TGCGCCAGCAGACCGACGCTAGCGGGAGGAGGTAGCTCCTACGAGCAGTACTTC. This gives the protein CASRPTLAGGGSSYEQYF.

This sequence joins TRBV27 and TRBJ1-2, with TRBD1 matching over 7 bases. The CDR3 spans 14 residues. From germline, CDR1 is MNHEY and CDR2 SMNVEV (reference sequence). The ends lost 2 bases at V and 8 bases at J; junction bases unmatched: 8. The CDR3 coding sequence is TGTGCCAGCAGTTTAAGACAGGGTATTGACGGCTACACCTTC. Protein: CASSLRQGIDGYTF.

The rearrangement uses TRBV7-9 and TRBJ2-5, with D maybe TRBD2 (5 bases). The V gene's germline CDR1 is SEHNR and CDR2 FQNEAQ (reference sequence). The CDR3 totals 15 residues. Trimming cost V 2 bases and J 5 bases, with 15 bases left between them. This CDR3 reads CASSLIRESQETQYF. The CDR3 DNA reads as TGTGCCAGCAGCTTAATCCGGGAATCACAGGAGACCCAGTACTTC.